The text below deals with one T cell receptor (beta chain). Trimming at V came to 2 bases and at J to 2 bases, leaving 7 bases not matched to a gene. This CDR3 comprises 16 residues. CDR1 and CDR2 (germline): SGHRS, YFSETQ. The sample comes from a study of shared clonotypes between healthy human individuals. Sequencing was performed with immunoSEQ multiplex PCR; in TCRdb, only in-frame clones are kept and a portion is missing. The sample contains 2,500,000 or so clones, roughly nine tenths of which appear only once. The chain couples TRBV5-1 to TRBJ2-3, with 8 bases identical to TRBD1. This receptor was taken from a man between 18 and 35 years old in good health. Sequencing input: naive CD4+ T cells sorted from blood. Documented subset: CD45RA+ positively selected. The CDR3 here is CASSLTGGSLTDTQYF. DNA for the CDR3: TGCGCCAGCAGCTTAACAGGGGGTTCCCTCACAGATACGCAGTATTTT. Complete variable domain (other parts from reference TRBV5-1 and TRBJ2-3): KAGVTQTPRYLIKTRGQQVTLSCSPISGHRSVSWYQQTPGQGLQFLFEYFSETQRNKGNFPGRFSGRQFSNSRSEMNVSTLELGDSALYLCASSLTGGSLTDTQYFGPGTRLTVL.